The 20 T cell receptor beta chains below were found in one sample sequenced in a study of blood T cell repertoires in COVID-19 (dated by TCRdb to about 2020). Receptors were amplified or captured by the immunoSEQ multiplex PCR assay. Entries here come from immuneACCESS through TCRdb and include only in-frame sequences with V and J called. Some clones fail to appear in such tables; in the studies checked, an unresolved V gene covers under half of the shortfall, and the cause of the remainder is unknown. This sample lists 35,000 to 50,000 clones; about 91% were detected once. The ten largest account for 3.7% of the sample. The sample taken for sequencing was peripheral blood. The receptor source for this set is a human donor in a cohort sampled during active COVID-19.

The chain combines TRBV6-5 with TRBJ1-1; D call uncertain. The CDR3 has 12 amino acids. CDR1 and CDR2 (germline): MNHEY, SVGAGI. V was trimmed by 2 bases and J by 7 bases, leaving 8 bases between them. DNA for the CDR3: TGTGCCAGCAGTTACGGGCAGGTTGAAGCTTTCTTT. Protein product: CASSYGQVEAFF.

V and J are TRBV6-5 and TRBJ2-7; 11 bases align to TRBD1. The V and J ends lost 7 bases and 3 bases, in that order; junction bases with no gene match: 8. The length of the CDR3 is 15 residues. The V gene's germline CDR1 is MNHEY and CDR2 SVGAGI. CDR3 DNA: TGTGCCAGCACCCCAGGGGACAGGGGGGGCTACGAGCAGTACTTC. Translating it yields CASTPGDRGGYEQYF.

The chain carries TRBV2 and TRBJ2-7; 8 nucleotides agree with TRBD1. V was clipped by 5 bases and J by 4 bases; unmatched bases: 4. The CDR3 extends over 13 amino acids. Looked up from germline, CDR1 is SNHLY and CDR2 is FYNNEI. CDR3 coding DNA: TGTGCCAGCAGTAAGGACAGGGATTACGAGCAGTACTTC. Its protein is CASSKDRDYEQYF. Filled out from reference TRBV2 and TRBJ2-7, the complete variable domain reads EPEVTQTPSHQVTQMGQEVILRCVPISNHLYFYWYRQILGQKVEFLVSFYNNEISEKSEIFDDQFSVERPDGSNFTLKIRSTKLEDSAMYFCASSKDRDYEQYFGPGTRLTVT.

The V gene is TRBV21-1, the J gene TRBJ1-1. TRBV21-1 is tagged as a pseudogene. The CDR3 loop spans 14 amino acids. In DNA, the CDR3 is TGTGCCAGCAGCAAACGGGGGGGGCGCACTGAAGCTTTCTTT. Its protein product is CASSKRGGRTEAFF.

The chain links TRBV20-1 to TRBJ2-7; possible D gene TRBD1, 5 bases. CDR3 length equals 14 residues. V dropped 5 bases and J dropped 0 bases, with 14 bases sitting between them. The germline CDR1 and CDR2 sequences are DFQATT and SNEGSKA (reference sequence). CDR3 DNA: TGCAGTGCTCGTGGGGCATACAGCTCCTACGAGCAGTACTTC. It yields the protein CSARGAYSSYEQYF.

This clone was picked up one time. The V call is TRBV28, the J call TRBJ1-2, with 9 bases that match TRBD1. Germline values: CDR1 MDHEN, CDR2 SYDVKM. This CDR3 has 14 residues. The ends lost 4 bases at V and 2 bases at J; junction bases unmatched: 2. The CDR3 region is CASSSGTGNYGYTF. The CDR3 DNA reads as TGTGCCAGCAGTTCCGGGACAGGGAACTATGGCTACACCTTC.

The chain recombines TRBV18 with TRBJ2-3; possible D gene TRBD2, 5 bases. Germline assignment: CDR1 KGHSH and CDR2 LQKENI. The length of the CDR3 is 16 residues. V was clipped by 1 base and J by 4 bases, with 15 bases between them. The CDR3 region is CASSPREGGSPDTQYF. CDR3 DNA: TGTGCCAGCTCACCACGGGAAGGAGGTTCCCCAGATACGCAGTATTTT.

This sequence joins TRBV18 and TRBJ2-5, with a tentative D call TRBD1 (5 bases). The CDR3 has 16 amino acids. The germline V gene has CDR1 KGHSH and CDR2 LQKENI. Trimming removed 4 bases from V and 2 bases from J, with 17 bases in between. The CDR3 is CASSLQGRATQETQYF. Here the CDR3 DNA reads TGTGCCAGCTCACTCCAGGGTAGGGCAACGCAAGAGACCCAGTACTTC.

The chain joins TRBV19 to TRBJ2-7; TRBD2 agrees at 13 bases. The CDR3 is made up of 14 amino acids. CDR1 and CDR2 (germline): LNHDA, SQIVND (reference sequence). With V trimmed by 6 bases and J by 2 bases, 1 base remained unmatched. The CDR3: CASRGTSGAYEQYF. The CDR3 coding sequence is TGTGCCAGTAGGGGGACTAGCGGGGCCTACGAGCAGTACTTC.

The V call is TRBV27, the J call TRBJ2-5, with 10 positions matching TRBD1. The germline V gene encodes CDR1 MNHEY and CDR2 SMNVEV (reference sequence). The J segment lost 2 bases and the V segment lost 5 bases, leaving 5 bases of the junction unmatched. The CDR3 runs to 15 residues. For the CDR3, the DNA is TGTGCCAGCAGTCCGACAGGGGGCCTTCAAGAGACCCAGTACTTC. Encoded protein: CASSPTGGLQETQYF.

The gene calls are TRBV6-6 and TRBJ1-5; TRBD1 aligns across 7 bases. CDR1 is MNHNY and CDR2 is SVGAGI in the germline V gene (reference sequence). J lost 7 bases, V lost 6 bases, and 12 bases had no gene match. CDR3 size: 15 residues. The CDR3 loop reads CASRDVEGARQPQHF. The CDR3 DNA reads TGTGCCAGCAGGGACGTGGAGGGGGCGCGACAGCCCCAGCATTTT.

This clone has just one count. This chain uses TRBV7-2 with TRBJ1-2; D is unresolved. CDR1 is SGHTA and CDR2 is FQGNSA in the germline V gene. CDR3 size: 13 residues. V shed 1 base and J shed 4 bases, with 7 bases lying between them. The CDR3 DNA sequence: TGTGCCAGCAGCTTAGAACGGAGCTATGGCTACACCTTC. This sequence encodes CASSLERSYGYTF.

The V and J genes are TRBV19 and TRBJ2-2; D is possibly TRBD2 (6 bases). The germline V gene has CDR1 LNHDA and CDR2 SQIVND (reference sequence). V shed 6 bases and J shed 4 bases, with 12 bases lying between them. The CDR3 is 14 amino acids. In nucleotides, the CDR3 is TGTGCCAGTAGGCCGACGGGGGTCACCGGGGAGCTGTTTTTT. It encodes CASRPTGVTGELFF.

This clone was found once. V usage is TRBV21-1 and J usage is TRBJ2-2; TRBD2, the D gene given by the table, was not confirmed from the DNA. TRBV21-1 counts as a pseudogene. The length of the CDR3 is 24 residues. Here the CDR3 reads CASSKDFGRTNPGGGAANTGELFF. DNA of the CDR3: TGTGCCAGCAGCAAAGATTTTGGACGAACAAACCCCGGCGGGGGGGCGGCGAACACCGGGGAGCTGTTTTTT.

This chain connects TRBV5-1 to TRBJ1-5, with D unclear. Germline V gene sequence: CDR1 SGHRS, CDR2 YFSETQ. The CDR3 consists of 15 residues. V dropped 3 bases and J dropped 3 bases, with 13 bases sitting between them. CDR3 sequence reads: CASSSTGSDNQPQHF. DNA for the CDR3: TGCGCCAGCAGCTCAACCGGGAGTGACAATCAGCCCCAGCATTTT.

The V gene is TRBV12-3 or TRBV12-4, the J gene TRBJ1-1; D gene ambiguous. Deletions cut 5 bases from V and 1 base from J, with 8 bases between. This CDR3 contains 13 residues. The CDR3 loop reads CASSLRRNTEAFF. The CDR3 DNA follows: TGTGCCAGCAGTCTCCGGAGGAACACTGAAGCTTTCTTT.

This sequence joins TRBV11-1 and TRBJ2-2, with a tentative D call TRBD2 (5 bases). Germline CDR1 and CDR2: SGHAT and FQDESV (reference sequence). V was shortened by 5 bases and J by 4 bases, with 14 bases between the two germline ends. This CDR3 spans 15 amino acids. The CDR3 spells CASSHSNRGTGELFF. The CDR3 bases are TGTGCCAGCAGCCACAGTAATCGGGGCACCGGGGAGCTGTTTTTT.

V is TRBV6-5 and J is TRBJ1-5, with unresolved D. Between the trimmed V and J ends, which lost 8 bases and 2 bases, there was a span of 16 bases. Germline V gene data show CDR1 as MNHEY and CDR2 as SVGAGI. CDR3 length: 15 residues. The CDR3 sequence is CASSPGSRGNQPQHF. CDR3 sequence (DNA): TGTGCCAGCTCCCCAGGATCGAGGGGCAATCAGCCCCAGCATTTT.

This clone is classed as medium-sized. This CDR3 is CASRQQGTLDGYTF. In nucleotides, the CDR3 is TGTGCCAGCAGGCAACAGGGTACTCTTGATGGCTACACCTTC. V and J are TRBV7-9 and TRBJ1-2; TRBD1 might be the D (6 bases). Germline values: CDR1 SEHNR, CDR2 FQNEAQ (reference sequence). CDR3 size: 14 residues. Deletions cut 6 bases from V and 6 bases from J, with 17 bases between.

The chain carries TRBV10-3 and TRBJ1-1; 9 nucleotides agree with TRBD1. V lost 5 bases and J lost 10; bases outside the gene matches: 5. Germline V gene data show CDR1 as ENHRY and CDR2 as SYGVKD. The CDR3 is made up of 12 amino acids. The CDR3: CAISLGQGRAFF. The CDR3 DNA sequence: TGTGCCATCAGTTTAGGACAGGGGAGAGCTTTCTTT.